This passage covers 4 T cell receptor beta chains from one sample sequenced in a study of shared clonotypes between healthy human individuals. TCRdb keeps only in-frame clones here, not all; method: immunoSEQ multiplex PCR. Among a few million clones listed, around 92% were seen once. The sample comprised naive CD4+ T cells from PBMCs. Described subset: CD45RA+ positively selected. The receptors come from a man younger than 35 in good health. Some clones in this sample may be carry-over from other donors' samples.

Concerning this clone: This sample includes further DNA sequences coding for the same CDR3. The rearrangement uses TRBV28 and TRBJ1-1; D call uncertain. The CDR3 length is 15 residues. The germline CDR1 and CDR2 sequences are MDHEN and SYDVKM. V was pared by 5 bases and J by 1 base, with 14 bases between. CDR3 sequence: CASSTPGGPNTEAFF. The CDR3, as DNA: TGTGCCAGCAGTACCCCAGGCGGGCCGAACACTGAAGCTTTCTTT.

The rearrangement uses TRBV14 and TRBJ2-3; TRBD1 agrees at 9 bases. The CDR3 spans 17 residues. Per germline, CDR1 SGHDN and CDR2 FVKESK. The trim removed 1 base at V and 2 bases at J, leaving 7 bases unmatched. CDR3 sequence: CASSQGFRDRDTDTQYF. DNA for the CDR3: TGTGCCAGCAGCCAAGGGTTTCGGGACAGGGACACAGATACGCAGTATTTT.

The chain is built from TRBV15 and TRBJ2-7; TRBD1 agrees at 7 bases. Germline V gene lookup returns CDR1 LNHNV and CDR2 YYDKDF (reference sequence). V lost 1 base to trimming and J lost 8 bases; unmatched junction nucleotides: 14. The CDR3 is 16 amino acids. The CDR3 loop is CATSRGPGSQQGQQYF. The DNA for the CDR3 is TGTGCCACCAGCAGAGGTCCGGGGTCACAACAGGGGCAGCAGTACTTC.

The V and J genes are TRBV12-5 and TRBJ2-1; 9 bases are a match to TRBD1. The germline gives CDR1 LGHNT, CDR2 FRNRAP. V lost 3 bases, J lost 7 bases, and 10 bases stayed unmatched. This CDR3 contains 16 residues. The CDR3 loop is CASGLDSGTGSNEQFF. CDR3 nucleotides: TGTGCTAGTGGTTTAGATTCCGGGACAGGGTCAAATGAGCAGTTCTTC.